This TCR beta chain comes out of a study of cytomegalovirus exposure and HLA in healthy donors. Whereas donors were nominally healthy upon sampling, unrecorded immune exposures were probable. Points from the study as a whole: Later on, a genetic analysis was performed. It linked a missense variant in DCLRE1C with V- and J-gene trimming of TCR beta. Some TCR beta chains (more than 150 of them) were listed as cytomegalovirus-associated. Fewer N-insertions (relative to the roughly 630-donor mean) were reportedly seen in an Asian-associated ancestry cluster in a later analysis.

The PCR ran on 60 Vbeta and 13 Jbeta primers. Libraries were prepared by immunoSEQ multiplex PCR; TCRdb keeps only in-frame clonotypes and omits some of them. The sample carries about 150,000 clones, more than 75% recorded once. The CDR3 sequence is 17 residues long. In the case of this clone: Its antigen is as yet unknown.

The sequencing sample was made of PBMCs. V is TRBV12-1 and J is TRBJ2-1; TRBD2 is taken as the D call from the table, unchecked against the DNA. TRBV12-1 has pseudogene status. This receptor was obtained from a middle-aged woman in good health and CMV-seropositive. The CDR3 DNA is TGTGCCAGCAGCTTCTCTAGCGGGAGGGGCTCCTACAATGAGCAGTTCTTC. This sequence encodes CASSFSSGRGSYNEQFF.